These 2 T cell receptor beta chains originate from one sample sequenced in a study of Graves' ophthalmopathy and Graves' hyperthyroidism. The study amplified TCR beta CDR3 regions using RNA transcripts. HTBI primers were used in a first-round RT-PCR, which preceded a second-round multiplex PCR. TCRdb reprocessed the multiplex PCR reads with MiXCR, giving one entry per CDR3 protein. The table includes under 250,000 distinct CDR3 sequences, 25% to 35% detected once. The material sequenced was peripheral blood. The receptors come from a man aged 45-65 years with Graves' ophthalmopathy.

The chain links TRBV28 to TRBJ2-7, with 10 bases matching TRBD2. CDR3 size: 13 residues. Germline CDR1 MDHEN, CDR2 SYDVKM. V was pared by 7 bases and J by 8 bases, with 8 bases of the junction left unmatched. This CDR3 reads CASKGLAGVQQYF. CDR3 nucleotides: TGTGCCAGCAAGGGGCTAGCGGGAGTGCAGCAGTACTTC.

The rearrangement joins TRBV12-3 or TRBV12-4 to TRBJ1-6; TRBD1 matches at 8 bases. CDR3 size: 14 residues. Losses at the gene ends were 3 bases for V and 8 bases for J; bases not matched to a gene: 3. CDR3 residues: CASSFTGGHSPLHF. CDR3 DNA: TGTGCCAGCAGTTTTACAGGGGGGCATTCACCCCTCCACTTT.